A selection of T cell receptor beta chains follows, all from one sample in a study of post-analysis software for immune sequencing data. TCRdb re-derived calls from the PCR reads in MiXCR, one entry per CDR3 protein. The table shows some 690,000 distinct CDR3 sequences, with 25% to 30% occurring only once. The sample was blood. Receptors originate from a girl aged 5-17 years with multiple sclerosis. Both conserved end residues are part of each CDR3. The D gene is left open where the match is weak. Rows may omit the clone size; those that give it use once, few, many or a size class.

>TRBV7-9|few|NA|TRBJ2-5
TGTGCCAGCAGCTTGTTGTCTAGGGAGACCCAGTACTTC
CASSLLSRETQYF
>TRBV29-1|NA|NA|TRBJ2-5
TGCAGCGGACGACAGACCCAAGAGACCCAGTACTTC
CSGRQTQETQYF
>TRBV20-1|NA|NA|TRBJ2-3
TGCAGTACTGCCTACCCTAGCCGGGCGAGCACAGATACGCAGTATTTT
CSTAYPSRASTDTQYF
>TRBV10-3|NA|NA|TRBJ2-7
TGTGCCATCAGTGGACTGAGTGCCTACGAGCAGTACTTC
CAISGLSAYEQYF
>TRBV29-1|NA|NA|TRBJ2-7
TGCAGCGTTGAGGGGGGGCTAGGAACCTACGAGCAGTACTTC
CSVEGGLGTYEQYF
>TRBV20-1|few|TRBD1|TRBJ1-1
TGCAGTGCGACGGGGACAGGGGTTACTGAAGCTTTCTTT
CSATGTGVTEAFF
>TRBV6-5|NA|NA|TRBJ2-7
TGTGCCAGCAGTTATTCCAGGGGCCTCTCCTACGAGCAGTACTTC
CASSYSRGLSYEQYF
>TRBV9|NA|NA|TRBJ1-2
TGTGCCAGCAGCGTAGGATCGAAGACAGTCTACACCTTC
CASSVGSKTVYTF
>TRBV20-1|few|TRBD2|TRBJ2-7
TGCAGTGCTAGGGGCGGGAGAATCCCCTACGAGCAGTACTTT
CSARGGRIPYEQYF
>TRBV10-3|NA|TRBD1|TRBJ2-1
TGTGCCATCAGTGATAAAGTGACAGGGCGGGCTAATGAGCAGTTCTTC
CAISDKVTGRANEQFF
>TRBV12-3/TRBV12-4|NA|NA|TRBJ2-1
TGTGCCAGCGGTAGCCCGGAGGATTCGTTGAGCTCCTACAATGAGCAGTTCTTC
CASGSPEDSLSSYNEQFF
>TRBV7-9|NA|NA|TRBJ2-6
TGTGCCAGCAGCATCATTCGGGCTGGGGCCAACGTCCTGACTTTC
CASSIIRAGANVLTF
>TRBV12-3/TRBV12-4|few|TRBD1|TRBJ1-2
TGTGCCAGCAGCCTACCGGGACAGACCTATGGCTACACCTTC
CASSLPGQTYGYTF
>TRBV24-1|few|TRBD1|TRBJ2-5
TGTGCCACCAGTGACCTACAGGGGGAAGAGACCCAGTACTTC
CATSDLQGEETQYF
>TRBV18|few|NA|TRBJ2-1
TGTGCCAGCTCACCAGCGATAGGCTCCTACAATGAGCAGTTCTTC
CASSPAIGSYNEQFF
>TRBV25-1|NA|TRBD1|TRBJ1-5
TGTACCAGCAGCGAACAGGGGGTAAACAATCAGCCCCAGCATTTT
CTSSEQGVNNQPQHF
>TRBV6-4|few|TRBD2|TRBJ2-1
TGTGCCAGCACTTCGCGGCTAGCGGGAGATGAGAACAATGAGCAGTTCTTC
CASTSRLAGDENNEQFF
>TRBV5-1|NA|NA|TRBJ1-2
TGCGCCAGCAGCTTGGAGTTCTCGGGGGACTATGGCTACACCTTC
CASSLEFSGDYGYTF
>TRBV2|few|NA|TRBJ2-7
TGTGCCAGCAGGGGGACGTTCTCCTACGAGCAGTACTTC
CASRGTFSYEQYF
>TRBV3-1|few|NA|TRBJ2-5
TGTGCCAGCAGCCAAGAAACGGTCCAAGAGACCCAGTACTTC
CASSQETVQETQYF
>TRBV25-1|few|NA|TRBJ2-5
TGTGCCAGCAGTGAATATCGGGGAGGCGAGACCCAGTACTTC
CASSEYRGGETQYF
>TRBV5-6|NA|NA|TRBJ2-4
TGTGCCAGCAGCCTTCAGGCTAACCATGCCAAAAACATTCAGTACTTC
CASSLQANHAKNIQYF
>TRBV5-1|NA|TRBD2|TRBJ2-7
TGCGCCAGCAGCTTGCTTACTAGCGGGAGGGCCGGAACCTACGAGCAGTACTTC
CASSLLTSGRAGTYEQYF
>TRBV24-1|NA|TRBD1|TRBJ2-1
TGTGCCACCAGTGACAAGGACAGGTCCGAGCAGTTCTTC
CATSDKDRSEQFF
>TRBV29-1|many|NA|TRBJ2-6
TGCAGCGTTGAAGGGACTGGGGCCAACGTCCTGACTTTC
CSVEGTGANVLTF
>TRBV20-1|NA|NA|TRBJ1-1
TGCAGTGCTAGAGAATATGGGACGATGGGCTTCGAAGCTTTCTTT
CSAREYGTMGFEAFF